This entry describes one TCR beta chain. Its antigen is unknown. It was with 60 Vbeta and 13 Jbeta primers that the PCR ran. The table came from immunoSEQ multiplex PCR; TCRdb's copy has only in-frame clones and leaves some out. The data contain 150,000 to 200,000 clones, around 83% of them singletons. This sample is drawn from a study of cytomegalovirus exposure and HLA in healthy donors. The CDR3 contains 15 residues. The ends lost 0 bases at V and 10 bases at J; junction bases unmatched: 6. Germline lookup yields CDR1 SGHAT and CDR2 FQNNGV. General study findings and limits: TRBV6-2, TRBV6-3 and other indistinguishable V segments were excluded. After further analysis at a later stage, around 17,000 TCR beta sequences were associated with HLA alleles at 0.05 false discovery rate. A missense variant in DCLRE1C was later tied to TCR beta V- and J-gene trimming. The likely explanation for a cluster of highly shared sequence variants was sequencing artifact.

The V call is TRBV11-2, the J call TRBJ1-6; 7 bases agree with TRBD1. The TCR comes from a man between 18 and 35 years old in good health and CMV-seropositive. The sequenced sample consisted of PBMCs. As DNA, the CDR3 is TGTGCCAGCAGCTTAGATCTCCAGGGGGGATCACCCCTCCACTTT. Amino acids: CASSLDLQGGSPLHF.